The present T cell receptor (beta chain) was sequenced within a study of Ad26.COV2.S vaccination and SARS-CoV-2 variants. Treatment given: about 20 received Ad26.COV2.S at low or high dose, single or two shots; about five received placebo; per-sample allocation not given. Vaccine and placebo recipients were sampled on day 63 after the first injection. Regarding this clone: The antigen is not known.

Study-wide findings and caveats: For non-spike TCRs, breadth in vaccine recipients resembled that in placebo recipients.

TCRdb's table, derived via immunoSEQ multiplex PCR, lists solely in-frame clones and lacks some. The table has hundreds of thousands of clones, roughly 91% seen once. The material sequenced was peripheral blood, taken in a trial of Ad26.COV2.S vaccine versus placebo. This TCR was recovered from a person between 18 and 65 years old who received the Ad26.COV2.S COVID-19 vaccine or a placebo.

The CDR3 DNA reads as TGTGCCAGCAGTGTGGGACAGGGAGATACGCAGTATTTT. Translating it yields CASSVGQGDTQYF. The chain employs TRBV2 and TRBJ2-3, with 9 nucleotides matching TRBD1. The CDR3 has 13 residues. CDR1 and CDR2 from the germline V gene are SNHLY and FYNNEI. The ends lost 4 bases at V and 5 bases at J; junction bases unmatched: 1.